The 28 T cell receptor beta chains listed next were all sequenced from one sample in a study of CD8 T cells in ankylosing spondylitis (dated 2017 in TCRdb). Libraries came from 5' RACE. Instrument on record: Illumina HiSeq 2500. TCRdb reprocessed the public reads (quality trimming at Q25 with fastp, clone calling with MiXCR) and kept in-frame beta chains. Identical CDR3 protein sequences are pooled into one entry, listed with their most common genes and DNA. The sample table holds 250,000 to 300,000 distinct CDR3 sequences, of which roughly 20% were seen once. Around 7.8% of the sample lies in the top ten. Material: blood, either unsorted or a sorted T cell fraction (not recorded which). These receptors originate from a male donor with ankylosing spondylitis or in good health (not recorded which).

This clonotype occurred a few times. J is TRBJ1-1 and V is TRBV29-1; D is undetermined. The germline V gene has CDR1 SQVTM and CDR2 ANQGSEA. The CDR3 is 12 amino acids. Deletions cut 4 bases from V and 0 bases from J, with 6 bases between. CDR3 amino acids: CSVGQVNTEAFF. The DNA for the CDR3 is TGCAGCGTTGGACAAGTGAACACTGAAGCTTTCTTT.

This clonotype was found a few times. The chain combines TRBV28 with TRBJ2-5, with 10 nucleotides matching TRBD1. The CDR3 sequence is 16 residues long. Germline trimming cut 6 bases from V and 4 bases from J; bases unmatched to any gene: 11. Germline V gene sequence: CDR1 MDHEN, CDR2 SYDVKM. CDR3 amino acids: CASSKTGGLKRETQYF. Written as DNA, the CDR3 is TGTGCCAGCAGCAAGACAGGGGGCTTGAAAAGAGAGACCCAGTACTTC. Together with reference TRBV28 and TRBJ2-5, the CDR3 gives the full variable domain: DVKVTQSSRYLVKRTGEKVFLECVQDMDHENMFWYRQDPGLGLRLIYFSYDVKMKEKGDIPEGYSVSREKKERFSLILESASTNQTSMYLCASSKTGGLKRETQYFGPGTRLLVL.

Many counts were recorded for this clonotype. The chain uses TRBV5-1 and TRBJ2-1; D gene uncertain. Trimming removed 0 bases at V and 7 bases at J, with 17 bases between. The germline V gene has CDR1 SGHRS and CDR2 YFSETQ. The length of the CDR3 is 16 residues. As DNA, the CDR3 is TGCGCCAGCAGCTTGGCCGTGTTACAGAGGTCAAATGAGCAGTTCTTC. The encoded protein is CASSLAVLQRSNEQFF.

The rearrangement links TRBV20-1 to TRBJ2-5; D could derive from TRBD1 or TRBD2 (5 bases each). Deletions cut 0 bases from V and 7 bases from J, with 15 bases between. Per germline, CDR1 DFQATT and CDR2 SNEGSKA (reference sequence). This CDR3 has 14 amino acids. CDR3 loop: CSARDSNGAGTQYF. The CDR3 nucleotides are TGCAGTGCTAGAGATAGCAACGGGGCGGGGACCCAGTACTTC.

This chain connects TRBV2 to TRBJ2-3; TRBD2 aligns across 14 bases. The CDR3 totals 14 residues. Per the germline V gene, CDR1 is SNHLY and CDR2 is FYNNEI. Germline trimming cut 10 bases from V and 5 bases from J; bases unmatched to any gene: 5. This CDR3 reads CATTGTSGGDTQYF. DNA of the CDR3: TGTGCCACTACCGGGACTAGCGGGGGAGATACGCAGTATTTT.

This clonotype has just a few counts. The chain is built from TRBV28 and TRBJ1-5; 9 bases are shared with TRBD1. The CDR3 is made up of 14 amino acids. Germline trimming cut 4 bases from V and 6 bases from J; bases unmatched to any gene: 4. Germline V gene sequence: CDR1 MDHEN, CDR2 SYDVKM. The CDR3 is CASSSTGGVQPQHF. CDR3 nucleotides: TGTGCCAGCAGTTCGACAGGGGGGGTTCAGCCCCAGCATTTT.

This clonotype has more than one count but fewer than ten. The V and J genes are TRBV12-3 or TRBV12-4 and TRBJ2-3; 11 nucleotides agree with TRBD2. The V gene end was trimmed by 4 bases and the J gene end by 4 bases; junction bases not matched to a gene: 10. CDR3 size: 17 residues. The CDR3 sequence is CASSSSGGTLRADTQYF. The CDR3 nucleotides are TGTGCCAGCAGTTCTAGCGGGGGGACCCTTAGGGCAGATACGCAGTATTTT.

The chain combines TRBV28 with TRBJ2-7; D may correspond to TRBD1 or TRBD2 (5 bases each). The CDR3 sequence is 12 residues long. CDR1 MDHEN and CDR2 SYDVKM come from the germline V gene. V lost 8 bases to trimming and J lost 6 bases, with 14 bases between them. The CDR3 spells CASGTPGGEQYV. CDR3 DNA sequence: TGTGCCAGCGGGACCCCTGGGGGCGAGCAGTACGTC.

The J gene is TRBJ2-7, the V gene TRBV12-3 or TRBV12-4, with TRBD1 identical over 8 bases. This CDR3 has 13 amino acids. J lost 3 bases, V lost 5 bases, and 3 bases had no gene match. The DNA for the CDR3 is TGTGCCAGCAGTCGGGGGACAGGCTACGAGCAGTACGTC. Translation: CASSRGTGYEQYV.

The CDR3 nucleotides read TGCAGTGCTAGAGACGGGGGCCTGAACACTGAAGCTTTCTTT. Protein: CSARDGGLNTEAFF. This chain uses TRBV20-1 with TRBJ1-1; perhaps TRBD1 as D (6 bases). The CDR3 contains 14 residues. Per the germline V gene, CDR1 is DFQATT and CDR2 is SNEGSKA (reference sequence). Trimming took 0 bases from V and 0 from J, leaving 8 bases between them.

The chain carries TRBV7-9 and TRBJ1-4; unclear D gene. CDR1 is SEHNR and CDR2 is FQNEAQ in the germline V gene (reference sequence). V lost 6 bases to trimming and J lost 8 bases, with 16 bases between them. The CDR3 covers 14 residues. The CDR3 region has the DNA TGTGCCAGCAGTTCGTCCAACTCAGGAGAAAAACTGTTTTTT. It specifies CASSSSNSGEKLFF. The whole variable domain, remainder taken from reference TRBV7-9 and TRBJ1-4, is DTGVSQNPRHKITKRGQNVTFRCDPISEHNRLYWYRQTLGQGPEFLTYFQNEAQLEKSRLLSDRFSAERPKGSFSTLEIQRTEQGDSAMYLCASSSSNSGEKLFFGSGTQLSVL.

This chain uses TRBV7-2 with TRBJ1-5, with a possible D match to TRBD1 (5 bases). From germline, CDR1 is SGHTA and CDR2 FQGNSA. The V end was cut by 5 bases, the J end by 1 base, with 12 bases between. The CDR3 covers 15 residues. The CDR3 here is CASSLTGTSNQPQHF. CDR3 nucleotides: TGTGCCAGCAGCCTAACCGGGACGAGCAATCAGCCCCAGCATTTT.

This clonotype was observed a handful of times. The CDR3 protein is CASSLTEGKQYV. The CDR3 nucleotides read TGTGCCAGCAGTTTAACGGAAGGGAAGCAGTACGTC. V gene TRBV28 combines with J gene TRBJ2-7; D ambiguous. This CDR3 is 12 amino acids long. Germline V gene data show CDR1 as MDHEN and CDR2 as SYDVKM. The ends were cut back, 2 bases at V and 8 bases at J, with 10 bases in the middle.

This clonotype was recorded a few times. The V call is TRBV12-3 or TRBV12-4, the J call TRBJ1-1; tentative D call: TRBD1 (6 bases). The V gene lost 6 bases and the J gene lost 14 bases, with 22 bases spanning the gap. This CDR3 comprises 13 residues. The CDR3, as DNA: TGTGCCAGCAGACCTGGACAGACTGGGTCGTGGTTCTTT. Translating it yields CASRPGQTGSWFF.

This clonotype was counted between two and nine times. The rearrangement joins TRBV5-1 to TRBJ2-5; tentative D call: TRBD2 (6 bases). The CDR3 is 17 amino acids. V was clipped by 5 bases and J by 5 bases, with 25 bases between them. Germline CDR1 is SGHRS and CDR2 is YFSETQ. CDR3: CASRGSGGPLGGETQYF. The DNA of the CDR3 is TGCGCCAGCAGGGGATCAGGAGGTCCCCTTGGGGGGGAGACCCAGTACTTC.

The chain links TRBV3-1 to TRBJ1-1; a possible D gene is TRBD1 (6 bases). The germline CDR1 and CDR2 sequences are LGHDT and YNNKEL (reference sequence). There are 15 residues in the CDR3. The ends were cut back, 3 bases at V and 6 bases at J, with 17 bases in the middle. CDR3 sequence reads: CASSQGPGARPEAFF. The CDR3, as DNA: TGTGCCAGCAGCCAGGGCCCGGGGGCACGACCTGAAGCTTTCTTT.

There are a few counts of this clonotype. CDR3 sequence (DNA): TGTGCCAGCAGCCAAGGACAGAACTATGGCTACACCTTC. As protein: CASSQGQNYGYTF. The rearrangement uses TRBV9 and TRBJ1-2; possible D gene TRBD1, 6 bases. Germline CDR1 reads SGDLS; CDR2 reads YYNGEE. Between the trimmed V and J ends, which lost 4 bases and 2 bases, there was a span of 9 bases. The CDR3 contains 13 residues.

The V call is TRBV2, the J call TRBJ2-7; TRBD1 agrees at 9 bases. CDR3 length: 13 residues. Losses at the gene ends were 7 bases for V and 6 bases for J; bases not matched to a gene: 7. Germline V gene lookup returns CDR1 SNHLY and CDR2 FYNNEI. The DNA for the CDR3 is TGTGCCAGCACCCGGACAGGGGAAAGCGAGCAGTACGTC. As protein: CASTRTGESEQYV.

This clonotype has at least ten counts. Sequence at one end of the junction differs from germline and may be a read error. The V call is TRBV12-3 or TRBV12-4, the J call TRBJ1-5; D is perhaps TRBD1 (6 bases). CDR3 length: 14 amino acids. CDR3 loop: CASSLGAGNQPQHF. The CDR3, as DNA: TGCGCCAGCAGCTTGGGGGCAGGGAATCAGCCCCAGCATTTT.

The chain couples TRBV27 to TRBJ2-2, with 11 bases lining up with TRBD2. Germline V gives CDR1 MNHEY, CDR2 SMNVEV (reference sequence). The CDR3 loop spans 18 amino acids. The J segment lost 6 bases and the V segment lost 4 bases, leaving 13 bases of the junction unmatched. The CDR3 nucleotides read TGTGCCAGCAGTTCGGTAGCGGGAGGGCCTAGTTTTTCCGGGGAGCTGTTTTTT. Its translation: CASSSVAGGPSFSGELFF.

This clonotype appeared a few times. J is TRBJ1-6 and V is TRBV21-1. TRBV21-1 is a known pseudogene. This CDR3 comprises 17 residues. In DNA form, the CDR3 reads TGTGCCAGCAGCAAAGCGCTAGGGAGGGGTCGGGATTCACCCCTCCACTTT. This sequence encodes CASSKALGRGRDSPLHF.

The CDR3 region has the DNA TGTGCCAGCAGTTACGGTGGTAGCGGAGACCCGAGGGGGGACTACAATGAGCAGTTCTTC. Its protein is CASSYGGSGDPRGDYNEQFF. The J gene is TRBJ2-1, the V gene TRBV6-2 or TRBV6-3; D may be TRBD1 or TRBD2 (6 bases each). V shed 2 bases and J shed 3 bases, with 26 bases lying between them. CDR1 MNHEY and CDR2 SVGEGT come from the germline V gene. The CDR3 loop spans 20 amino acids.

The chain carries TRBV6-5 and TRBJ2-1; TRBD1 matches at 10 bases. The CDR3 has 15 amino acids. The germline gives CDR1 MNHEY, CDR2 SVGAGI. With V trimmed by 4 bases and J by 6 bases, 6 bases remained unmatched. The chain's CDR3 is CASSSPGQGTNEQFF. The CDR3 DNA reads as TGTGCCAGCAGTTCCCCGGGACAGGGGACCAATGAGCAGTTCTTC.

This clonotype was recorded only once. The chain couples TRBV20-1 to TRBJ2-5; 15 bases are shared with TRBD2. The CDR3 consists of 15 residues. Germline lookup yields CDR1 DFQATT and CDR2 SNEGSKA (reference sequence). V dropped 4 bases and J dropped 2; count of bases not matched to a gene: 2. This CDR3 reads CSATGTSGRQETQYF. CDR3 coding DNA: TGCAGTGCTACGGGGACTAGCGGGAGGCAAGAGACCCAGTACTTC.

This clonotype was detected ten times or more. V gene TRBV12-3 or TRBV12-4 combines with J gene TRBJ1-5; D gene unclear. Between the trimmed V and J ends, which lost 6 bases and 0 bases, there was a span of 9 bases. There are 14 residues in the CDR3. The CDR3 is CASRNSYSNQPQHF. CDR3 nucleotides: TGTGCCAGCAGGAACAGTTATAGCAATCAGCCCCAGCATTTT.

CDR3 nucleotides: TGTGCCAGCAGCCATGGCAGTCCAGATACGCAGTATTTT. Translating gives CASSHGSPDTQYF. The V and J genes are TRBV27 and TRBJ2-3; the D is unclear. This CDR3 spans 13 amino acids. The germline CDR1 and CDR2 sequences are MNHEY and SMNVEV (reference sequence). Trimming stripped 6 bases from V and 4 bases from J, with 11 bases between.

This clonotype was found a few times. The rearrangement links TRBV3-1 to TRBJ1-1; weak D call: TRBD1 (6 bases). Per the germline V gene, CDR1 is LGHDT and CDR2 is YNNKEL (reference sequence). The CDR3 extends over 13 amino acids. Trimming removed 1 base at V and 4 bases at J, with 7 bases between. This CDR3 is CASSQATGTEAFF. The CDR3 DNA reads TGTGCCAGCAGCCAAGCGACAGGCACTGAAGCTTTCTTT.

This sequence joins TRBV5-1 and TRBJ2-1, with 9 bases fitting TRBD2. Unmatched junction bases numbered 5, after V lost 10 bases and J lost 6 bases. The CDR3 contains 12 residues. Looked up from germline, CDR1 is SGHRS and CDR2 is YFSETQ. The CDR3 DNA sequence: TGCGCCCCGGGACTAGCATCCAATGAGCAGTTCTTC. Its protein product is CAPGLASNEQFF.